This record covers a single T cell receptor (beta chain). Its antigen is currently unknown. This sample was taken from a study of monozygotic twins with inflammatory bowel disease. Study-wide points: Healthy twins showed more clonotype sharing with others than IBD patients, especially patients with disease activity.

Template switching added UMIs carrying a 6-nucleotide sample barcode. TCRdb derives one entry per CDR3 protein from the 5' RACE reads, leaving out DNA. The repertoire table contains roughly 160,000 distinct CDR3 sequences. Sequencing was done on a sample of blood. This clonotype originated in a human donor with ulcerative colitis or Crohn's disease, or a healthy co-twin of an affected twin (not recorded which).

The CDR3 loop is CASSSDSLRGNTGELFF. The genes are TRBV12-3 or TRBV12-4 and TRBJ2-2; absent DNA, TCRdb's TRBD2 call cannot be checked. CDR3 size: 17 residues.